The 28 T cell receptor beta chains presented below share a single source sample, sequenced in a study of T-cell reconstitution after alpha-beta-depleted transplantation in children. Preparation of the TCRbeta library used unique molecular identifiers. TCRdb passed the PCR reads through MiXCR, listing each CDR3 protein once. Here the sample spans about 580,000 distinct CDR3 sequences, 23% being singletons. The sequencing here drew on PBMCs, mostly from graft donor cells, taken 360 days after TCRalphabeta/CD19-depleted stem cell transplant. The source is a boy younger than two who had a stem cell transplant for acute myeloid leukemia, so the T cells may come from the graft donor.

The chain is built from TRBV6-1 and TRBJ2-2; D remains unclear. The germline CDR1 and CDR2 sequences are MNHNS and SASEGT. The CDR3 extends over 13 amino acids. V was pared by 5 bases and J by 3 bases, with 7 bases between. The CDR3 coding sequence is TGTGCCAGCAGTATTAGGGACACCGGGGAGCTGTTTTTT. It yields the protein CASSIRDTGELFF.

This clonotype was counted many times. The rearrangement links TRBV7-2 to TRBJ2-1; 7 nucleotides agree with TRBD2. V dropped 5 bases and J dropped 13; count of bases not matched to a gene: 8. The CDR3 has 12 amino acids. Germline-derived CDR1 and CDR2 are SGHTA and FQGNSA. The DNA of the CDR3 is TGTGCCAGCAGCCGGACTAGTTTTGAACAGTTCTTC. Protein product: CASSRTSFEQFF. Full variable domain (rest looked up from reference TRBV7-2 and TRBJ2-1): GAGVSQSPSNKVTEKGKDVELRCDPISGHTALYWYRQSLGQGLEFLIYFQGNSAPDKSGLPSDRFSAERTGGSVSTLTIQRTQQEDSAVYLCASSRTSFEQFFGPGTRLTVL.

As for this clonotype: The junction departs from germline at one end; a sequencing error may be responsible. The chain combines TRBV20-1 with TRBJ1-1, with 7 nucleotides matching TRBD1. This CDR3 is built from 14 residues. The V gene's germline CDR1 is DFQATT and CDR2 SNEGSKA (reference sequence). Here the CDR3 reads CSARTRQGITKAFF. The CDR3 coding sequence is TGCAGTGCTAGAACGAGACAGGGCATCACTAAAGCTTTCTTT.

The CDR3 loop is CASSLAGGLGYTF. CDR3 sequence (DNA): TGTGCCAGCAGCTTAGCAGGGGGCCTTGGCTACACCTTC. The chain uses TRBV11-2 and TRBJ1-2; TRBD1 matches 8 bases. Looked up from germline, CDR1 is SGHAT and CDR2 is FQNNGV. This CDR3 is built from 13 residues. V dropped 1 base and J dropped 7; count of bases not matched to a gene: 2.

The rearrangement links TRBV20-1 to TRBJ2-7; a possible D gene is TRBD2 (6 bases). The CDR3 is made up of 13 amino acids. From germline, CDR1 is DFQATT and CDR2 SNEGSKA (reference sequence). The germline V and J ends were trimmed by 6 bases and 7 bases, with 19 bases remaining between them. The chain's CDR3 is CSARPTGVWEQYV. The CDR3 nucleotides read TGCAGTGCCAGACCGACGGGGGTTTGGGAGCAGTACGTC.

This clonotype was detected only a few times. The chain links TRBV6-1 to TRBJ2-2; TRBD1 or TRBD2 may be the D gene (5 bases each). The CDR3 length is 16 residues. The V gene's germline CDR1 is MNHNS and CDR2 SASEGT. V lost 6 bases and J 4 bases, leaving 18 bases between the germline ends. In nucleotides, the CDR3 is TGTGCCAGCAGCCGCCCGGGACCACAAAGCACCGGGGAGCTGTTTTTT. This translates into CASSRPGPQSTGELFF.

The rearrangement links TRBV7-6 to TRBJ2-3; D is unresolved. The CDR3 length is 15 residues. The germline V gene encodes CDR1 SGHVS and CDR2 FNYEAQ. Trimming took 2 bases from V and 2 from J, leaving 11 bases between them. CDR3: CASSLIGWDTDTQYF. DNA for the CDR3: TGTGCCAGCAGCTTAATCGGGTGGGACACAGATACGCAGTATTTT.

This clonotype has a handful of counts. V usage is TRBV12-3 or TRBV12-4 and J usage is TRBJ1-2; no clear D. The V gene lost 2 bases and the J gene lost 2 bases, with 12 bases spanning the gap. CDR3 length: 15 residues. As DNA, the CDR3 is TGTGCCAGCAGTTTAAGGCAGGCACAGAACTATGGCTACACCTTC. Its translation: CASSLRQAQNYGYTF.

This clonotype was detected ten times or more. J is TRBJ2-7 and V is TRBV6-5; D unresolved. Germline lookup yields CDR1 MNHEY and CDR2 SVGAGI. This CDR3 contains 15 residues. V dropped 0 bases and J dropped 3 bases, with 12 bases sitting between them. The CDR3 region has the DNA TGTGCCAGCAGTTACTCGATGGGGAACGACTACGAGCAGTACTTC. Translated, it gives CASSYSMGNDYEQYF.

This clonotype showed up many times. CDR3 sequence: CSASGTSGGNEQYF. CDR3 in DNA: TGCAGTGCTAGTGGCACTAGCGGGGGAAACGAGCAGTACTTC. The gene calls are TRBV20-1 and TRBJ2-7, with 11 bases aligning to TRBD2. Germline lookup yields CDR1 DFQATT and CDR2 SNEGSKA (reference sequence). The length of the CDR3 is 14 residues. Unmatched junction bases numbered 6, after V lost 3 bases and J lost 5 bases.

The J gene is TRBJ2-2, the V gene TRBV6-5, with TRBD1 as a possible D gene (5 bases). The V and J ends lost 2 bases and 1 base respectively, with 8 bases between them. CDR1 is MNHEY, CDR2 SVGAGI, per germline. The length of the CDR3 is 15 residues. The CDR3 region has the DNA TGTGCCAGCAGTTACCAGGGAAGGAACACCGGGGAGCTGTTTTTT. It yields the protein CASSYQGRNTGELFF.

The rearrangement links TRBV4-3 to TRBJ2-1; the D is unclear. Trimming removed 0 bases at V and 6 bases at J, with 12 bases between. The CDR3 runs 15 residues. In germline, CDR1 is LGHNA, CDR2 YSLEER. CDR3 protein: CASSQDMVWSNEQFF. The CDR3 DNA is TGCGCCAGCAGCCAAGATATGGTATGGAGCAATGAGCAGTTCTTC.

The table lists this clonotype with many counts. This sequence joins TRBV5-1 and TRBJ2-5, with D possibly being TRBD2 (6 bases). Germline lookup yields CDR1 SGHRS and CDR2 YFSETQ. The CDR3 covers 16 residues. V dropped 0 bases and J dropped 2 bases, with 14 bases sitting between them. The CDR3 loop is CASSLGPSGVQETQYF. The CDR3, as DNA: TGCGCCAGCAGCTTGGGTCCTTCGGGAGTTCAAGAGACCCAGTACTTC.

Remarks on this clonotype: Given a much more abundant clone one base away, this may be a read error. For the CDR3, the DNA is TGTGCCAGCAGCTCGCAGGACCTAGCGGGGAGCGAGCGGTACTTC. Its translation: CASSSQDLAGSERYF. The chain links TRBV7-2 to TRBJ2-7; 9 bases fit TRBD2. CDR1 and CDR2 from the germline V gene are SGHTA and FQGNSA. The CDR3 contains 15 residues.

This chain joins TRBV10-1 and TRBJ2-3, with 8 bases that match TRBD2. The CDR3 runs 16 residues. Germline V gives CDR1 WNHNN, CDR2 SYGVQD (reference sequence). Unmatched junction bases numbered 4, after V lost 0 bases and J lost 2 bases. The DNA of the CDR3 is TGCGCCAGCAGTGAGTCTAGCGGGGTAATCACAGATACGCAGTATTTT. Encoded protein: CASSESSGVITDTQYF.

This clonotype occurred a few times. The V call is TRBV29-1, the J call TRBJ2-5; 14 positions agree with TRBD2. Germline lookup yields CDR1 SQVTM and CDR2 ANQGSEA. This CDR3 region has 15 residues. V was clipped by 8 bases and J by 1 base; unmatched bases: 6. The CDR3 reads CSYNGLAGGQETQYF. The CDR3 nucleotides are TGCAGCTACAATGGACTAGCGGGGGGCCAAGAGACCCAGTACTTC.

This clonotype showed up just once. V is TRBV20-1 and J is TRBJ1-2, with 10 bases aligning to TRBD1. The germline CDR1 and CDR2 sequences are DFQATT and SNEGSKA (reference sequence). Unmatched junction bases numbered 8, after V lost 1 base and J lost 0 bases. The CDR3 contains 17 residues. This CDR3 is CSARGGTGADPNYGYTF. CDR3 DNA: TGCAGTGCTAGAGGTGGGACAGGGGCGGATCCTAACTATGGCTACACCTTC.

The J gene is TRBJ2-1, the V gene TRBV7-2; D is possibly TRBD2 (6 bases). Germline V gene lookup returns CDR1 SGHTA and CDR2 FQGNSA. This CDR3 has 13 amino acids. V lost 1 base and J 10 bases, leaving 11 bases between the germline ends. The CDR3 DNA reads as TGTGCCAGCAGCTTAGAATCTGGAGGGGAGCAGTTCTTC. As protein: CASSLESGGEQFF.

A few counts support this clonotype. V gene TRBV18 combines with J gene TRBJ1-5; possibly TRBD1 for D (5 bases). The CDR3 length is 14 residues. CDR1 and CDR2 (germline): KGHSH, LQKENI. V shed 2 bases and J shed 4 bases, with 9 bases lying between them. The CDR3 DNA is TGTGCCAGCTCACCAGAACAGGATAATCAGCCCCAGCATTTT. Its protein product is CASSPEQDNQPQHF. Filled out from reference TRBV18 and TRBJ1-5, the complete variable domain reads NAGVMQNPRHLVRRRGQEARLRCSPMKGHSHVYWYRQLPEEGLKFMVYLQKENIIDESGMPKERFSAEFPKEGPSILRIQQVVRGDSAAYFCASSPEQDNQPQHFGDGTRLSIL.

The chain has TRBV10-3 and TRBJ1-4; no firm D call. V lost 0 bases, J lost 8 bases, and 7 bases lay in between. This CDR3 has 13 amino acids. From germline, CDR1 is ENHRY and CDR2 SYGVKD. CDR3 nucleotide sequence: TGTGCCATCAGTGAGTCGGCGAGAGAAAAACTGTTTTTT. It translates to CAISESAREKLFF.

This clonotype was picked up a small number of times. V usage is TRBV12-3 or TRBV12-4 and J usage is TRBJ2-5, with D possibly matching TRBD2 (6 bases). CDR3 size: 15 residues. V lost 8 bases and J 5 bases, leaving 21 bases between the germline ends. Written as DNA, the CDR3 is TGTGCCAGCCGGGGGTCAGGGCCCCTGGTGGAGACCCAGTACTTC. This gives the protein CASRGSGPLVETQYF.

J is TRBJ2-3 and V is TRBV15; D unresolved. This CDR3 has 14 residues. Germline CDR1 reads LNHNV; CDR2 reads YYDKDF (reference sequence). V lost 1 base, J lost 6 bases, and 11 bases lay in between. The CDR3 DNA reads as TGTGCCACCAGCAGAGGCGGCACCCCGGATACGCAGTATTTT. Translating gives CATSRGGTPDTQYF.

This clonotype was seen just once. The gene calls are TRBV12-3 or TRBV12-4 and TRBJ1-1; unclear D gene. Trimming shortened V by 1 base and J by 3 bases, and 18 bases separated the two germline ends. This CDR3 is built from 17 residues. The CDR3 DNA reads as TGTGCCAGCAGTTTAGTAGAATTCGCGGTCACGGACACTGAAGCTTTCTTT. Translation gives CASSLVEFAVTDTEAFF.

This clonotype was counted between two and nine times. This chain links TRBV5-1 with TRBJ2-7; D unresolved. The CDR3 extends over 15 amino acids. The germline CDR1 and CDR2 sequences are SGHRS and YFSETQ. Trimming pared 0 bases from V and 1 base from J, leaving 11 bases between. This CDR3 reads CASSLEGLGSYEQYF. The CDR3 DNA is TGCGCCAGCAGCTTGGAAGGGCTGGGATCCTACGAGCAGTACTTC.

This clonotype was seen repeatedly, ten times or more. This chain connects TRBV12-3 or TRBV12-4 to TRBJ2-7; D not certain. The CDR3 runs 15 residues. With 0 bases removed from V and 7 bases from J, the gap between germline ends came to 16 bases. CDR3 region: CASSLARSFLGEQYF. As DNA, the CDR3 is TGTGCCAGCAGTTTAGCGCGATCCTTTCTGGGTGAGCAGTACTTC.

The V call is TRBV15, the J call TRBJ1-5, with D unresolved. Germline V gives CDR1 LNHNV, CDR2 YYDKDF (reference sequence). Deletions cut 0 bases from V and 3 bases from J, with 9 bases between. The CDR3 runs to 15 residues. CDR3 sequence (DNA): TGTGCCACCAGCAGAGATAGAGCTATCAATCAGCCCCAGCATTTT. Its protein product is CATSRDRAINQPQHF.

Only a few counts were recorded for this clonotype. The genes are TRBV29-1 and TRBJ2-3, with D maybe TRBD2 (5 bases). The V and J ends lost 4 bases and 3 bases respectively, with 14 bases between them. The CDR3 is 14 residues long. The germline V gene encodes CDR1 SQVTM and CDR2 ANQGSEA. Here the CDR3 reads CSVGGKPGTDTQYF. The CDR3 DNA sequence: TGCAGCGTTGGGGGTAAGCCGGGGACAGATACGCAGTATTTT.

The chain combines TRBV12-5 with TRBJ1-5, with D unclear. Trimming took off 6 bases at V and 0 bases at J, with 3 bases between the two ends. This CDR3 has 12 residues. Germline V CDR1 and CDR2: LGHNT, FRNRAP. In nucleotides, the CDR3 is TGTGCTAGTGGAAATAGCAATCAGCCCCAGCATTTT. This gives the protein CASGNSNQPQHF.